The clone carrying this T cell receptor beta chain occurred once. This specimen comes from a study of blood T cell repertoires in COVID-19. Overall study context: Researchers got acute and convalescent COVID-19 samples from the United States, Italy and Spain. PBMCs, B-cell-depleted T cells, or T cells provided the cDNA or gDNA that made up the material.

Original data processing: Amplification of reference gene primers provided the estimated nucleated cell counts. This table comes from immunoSEQ multiplex PCR, and its TCRdb copy is limited to in-frame clones, with some not included. That table supplies the V and J calls and clone size; D and trimming were determined from the DNA. The sample lists 100,000 or so clones; 85% were seen once. V was clipped by 0 bases and J by 7 bases; unmatched bases: 10. This CDR3 has 17 residues. The germline V gene has CDR1 MGHRA and CDR2 YSYEKL. This chain connects TRBV4-1 to TRBJ2-1; 9 bases agree with TRBD2. This TCR was sampled from a middle-aged man with acute or convalescent COVID-19. The source material was peripheral blood. The CDR3 here is CASSQERNSGSRNEQFF. DNA of the CDR3: TGCGCCAGCAGCCAAGAAAGGAATAGCGGGAGTAGAAATGAGCAGTTCTTC.